Below, one T cell receptor beta chain is given with its context. 13 Jbeta primers and 60 Vbeta primers were used for the PCR. Clones were read by immunoSEQ multiplex PCR, and TCRdb kept only the in-frame ones, dropping some. The sample holds about 280,000 clones, 70% to 90% seen once. The CDR3 has 15 residues. Per germline, CDR1 SGHTA and CDR2 FQGTGA. Trimming shortened V by 0 bases and J by 11 bases, and 14 bases separated the two germline ends. The sample originates from a study of cytomegalovirus exposure and HLA in healthy donors. The chain recombines TRBV7-3 with TRBJ1-6; possible D gene TRBD1, 5 bases. Sequencing was done on a sample of PBMCs. This TCR was sampled from a woman between 18 and 30 years old in good health and CMV-seronegative. The CDR3 DNA sequence: TGTGCCAGCAGCTTAACGTCAGGGATTTTGACACCCCTCCACTTT. Protein sequence: CASSLTSGILTPLHF.